This T cell receptor beta chain was found in a study of shared clonotypes between healthy human individuals. Overall study: There were three CD4 naive, three CD4 memory, two CD8 naive and one CD8 memory plates per donor.

To note about this clone: Its specificity is unknown.

Running of the assay took place at deep level. The method was immunoSEQ multiplex PCR; TCRdb's version includes in-frame clones alone and lacks a portion of them. The top ten hold under 0.6% of the sample, which has 1,100,000 or so clones, around three quarters seen once. The germline V gene has CDR1 MNHNY and CDR2 SVGAGI (reference sequence). The CDR3 spans 13 residues. Deletions cut 3 bases from V and 8 bases from J, with 11 bases between. Overall study results and limits: It was the non-shared clonotypes that had lower generation probabilities than clonotypes shared by all four donors.

Donors included only healthy HIV-negative adults lacking recent acute infections or vaccinations. The TCR comes from a man between 18 and 35 years old in good health. Some clones in this sample may be carry-over from other donors' samples. The chain uses TRBV6-6 and TRBJ1-5; unclear D gene. The sequencing input was memory CD4+ T cells from PBMCs. Subset here: CD45RA-negative fraction. The CDR3 reads CASSYEGRKPQHF. The CDR3 DNA sequence: TGTGCCAGCAGTTATGAGGGCCGCAAGCCCCAGCATTTT.